This T cell receptor (beta chain) was retrieved from a study of blood T cell repertoires in COVID-19. As for the study in general: PBMCs, B-cell-depleted T cells, or T cells were the source of the cDNA or gDNA that made up the material.

The protocol was immunoSEQ multiplex PCR, while the TCRdb copy is restricted to in-frame clones and leaves out a portion. The table lists around 200,000 clones, about nine tenths of them singletons. Germline CDR1 and CDR2: SEHNR and FQNEAQ (reference sequence). V was clipped by 5 bases and J by 2 bases; unmatched bases: 15. The CDR3 covers 18 residues. This sequence originates from a woman younger than 30 who had recovered from COVID-19. This chain connects TRBV7-9 to TRBJ2-3; TRBD2 matches at 8 bases. The source material was PBMCs or T cells enriched from blood (not recorded which). The CDR3, as DNA: TGTGCCAGCAGCCTTCCCGGGACTAGACGACTATACACAGATACGCAGTATTTT. The encoded protein is CASSLPGTRRLYTDTQYF.